The 25 T cell receptor beta chains in this list originate from one sample, sequenced in a study of post-analysis software for immune sequencing data. Study-wide results and limits: Relative to controls, patients had 4 or 5 TRBV segments at higher frequency, with TRBV5-6, TRBV5-1 and TRBV20-1 among these.

TCR beta libraries were prepared from cDNA with unique molecular identifiers. TCRdb reprocessed the PCR reads via MiXCR and lists one record per CDR3 protein. The profile shows hundreds of thousands of distinct CDR3 sequences, roughly 47% of them singletons. Their antigens remain unidentified. Material: blood. Source of these receptors: a girl aged 5-17 years with multiple sclerosis.

This chain connects TRBV5-1 to TRBJ2-1; no clear D gene. CDR1 and CDR2 (germline): SGHRS, YFSETQ. V was clipped by 4 bases and J by 10 bases, with 12 bases between them. CDR3 length equals 12 residues. CDR3 sequence (DNA): TGCGCCAGCAGCGGGCCCACCAGGGAGCAGTTCTTC. As protein: CASSGPTREQFF.

The rearrangement links TRBV7-9 to TRBJ2-7, with TRBD1 matching 10 bases. The junction had 11 bases not matched to a gene; V was cut back by 5 bases and J by 1 base. CDR1 is SEHNR and CDR2 is FQNEAQ in the germline V gene (reference sequence). The CDR3 is 17 residues long. In DNA, the CDR3 is TGTGCCAGCAGCCCCACATTCCGGGACAGGGGTTCCTACGAGCAGTACTTC. The encoded protein is CASSPTFRDRGSYEQYF.

Only a few counts were recorded for this clonotype. This sequence joins TRBV28 and TRBJ2-3; D assignment may be TRBD1 or TRBD2 (6 bases each). CDR1 MDHEN and CDR2 SYDVKM come from the germline V gene. Trimming left V 2 bases short and J 3 bases short, with 15 bases between. This CDR3 is built from 16 residues. The CDR3 nucleotides read TGTGCCAGCAGTTTAATAGGGGGTAGCGGTACAGATACGCAGTATTTT. It encodes CASSLIGGSGTDTQYF.

The chain is built from TRBV9 and TRBJ2-5; 12 bases are shared with TRBD1. The J call may be faulty, since TRBJ2-7 better matches the DNA end. Per germline, CDR1 SGDLS and CDR2 YYNGEE. The CDR3 sequence is 17 residues long. The DNA of the CDR3 is TGTGCCAGCAGCGTTTCCTTTCTGGGACAGGGGGCACTCGAGCAGTACTTC. It yields the protein CASSVSFLGQGALEQYF.

This rearrangement joins TRBV10-3 to TRBJ2-7; D gene ambiguous. The CDR3 contains 13 residues. Germline CDR1 is ENHRY and CDR2 is SYGVKD. The V end was cut by 6 bases, the J end by 0 bases, with 9 bases between. The CDR3 spells CAISLSPSYEQYF. DNA of the CDR3: TGTGCCATCAGCCTTTCTCCCTCCTACGAGCAGTACTTC.

The chain carries TRBV20-1 and TRBJ2-5, with TRBD2 matching 10 bases. Trimming at V came to 6 bases and at J to 5 bases, leaving 15 bases not matched to a gene. Looked up from germline, CDR1 is DFQATT and CDR2 is SNEGSKA (reference sequence). The CDR3 is made up of 16 amino acids. The CDR3 nucleotides are TGCAGTGCCACGGATAGGCTAGCGGGGGTTCGGGAGACCCAGTACTTC. Encoded protein: CSATDRLAGVRETQYF.

This clonotype came up a few times. The V call is TRBV7-9, the J call TRBJ2-1; 10 bases align to TRBD2. Per germline, CDR1 SEHNR and CDR2 FQNEAQ (reference sequence). J gave up 6 bases and V 3 bases, and 8 bases lay outside the gene matches. The CDR3 extends over 16 amino acids. The CDR3 protein is CASSFGLAGALNEQFF. The CDR3 DNA reads as TGTGCCAGCAGCTTTGGGCTAGCGGGGGCCCTCAATGAGCAGTTCTTC.

With regard to this clonotype: It may be a read error: a sequence one base away is much more abundant. The V and J genes are TRBV5-1 and TRBJ2-1; 10 bases are shared with TRBD2. V shed 4 bases and J 5 bases; nucleotides not matched to a gene: 6. The CDR3 runs 15 residues. Germline values: CDR1 SGHRS, CDR2 YFSETQ. The CDR3 loop is CASSQLAGTDNEQFF. The CDR3 DNA sequence: TGCGCCAGCAGCCAACTAGCGGGGACTGACAATGAGCAGTTCTTC.

The rearrangement links TRBV29-1 to TRBJ2-7, with 9 bases matching TRBD1. Germline CDR1 SQVTM, CDR2 ANQGSEA. V shed 5 bases and J 4 bases; nucleotides not matched to a gene: 12. The CDR3 has 15 residues. The CDR3 spells CSVQQDRGKGYEQYF. CDR3 DNA: TGCAGCGTTCAACAGGACAGGGGAAAAGGGTACGAGCAGTACTTC.

CDR3 region: CASSPGGPVPEQFF. CDR3 sequence (DNA): TGTGCCAGCAGCCCGGGAGGGCCAGTTCCTGAGCAGTTCTTC. The V and J genes are TRBV7-2 and TRBJ2-1, with 8 bases matching TRBD2. With 5 bases clipped from V and 9 bases from J, the junction kept 9 bases outside the gene matches. CDR1 is SGHTA and CDR2 is FQGNSA in the germline V gene. The CDR3 runs to 14 residues.

V and J are TRBV18 and TRBJ2-7; TRBD1 matches at 12 bases. This CDR3 spans 14 amino acids. Germline CDR1 KGHSH, CDR2 LQKENI. V shed 3 bases and J 7 bases; nucleotides not matched to a gene: 4. CDR3 region: CASSPGQGATEQYF. CDR3 nucleotides: TGTGCCAGCTCACCGGGACAGGGGGCTACGGAGCAGTACTTC.

This sequence joins TRBV3-1 and TRBJ2-4, with no clear D. Germline CDR1 is LGHDT and CDR2 is YNNKEL (reference sequence). Between the trimmed V and J ends, which lost 1 base and 7 bases, there was a span of 14 bases. The CDR3 extends over 15 amino acids. CDR3 DNA: TGTGCCAGCAGCCAAGCTGGCGCGTTGGGGAACATTCAGTACTTC. Its protein product is CASSQAGALGNIQYF.

This rearrangement joins TRBV11-2 to TRBJ2-3; D may be TRBD1 or TRBD2 (5 bases each). This CDR3 spans 13 amino acids. The V and J ends lost 9 bases and 4 bases respectively, with 14 bases between them. CDR1 is SGHAT and CDR2 is FQNNGV in the germline V gene. CDR3 sequence reads: CASRGRGPDTQYF. The CDR3 DNA sequence: TGTGCCAGTAGAGGTCGGGGCCCAGATACGCAGTATTTT.

This sequence joins TRBV30 and TRBJ1-1; TRBD1 aligns across 10 bases. Germline V gene data show CDR1 as GTSNPN and CDR2 as SVGIG (reference sequence). The CDR3 extends over 13 amino acids. Losses at the gene ends were 8 bases for V and 5 bases for J; bases not matched to a gene: 8. The DNA for the CDR3 is TGTGCCGGCGACAGGGGGCTTGTAACTGAAGCTTTCTTT. Protein product: CAGDRGLVTEAFF. Full variable domain (outside the CDR3, taken from reference TRBV30 and TRBJ1-1): SQTIHQWPATLVQPVGSPLSLECTVEGTSNPNLYWYRQAAGRGLQLLFYSVGIGQISSEVPQNLSASRPQDRQFILSSKKLLLSDSGFYLCAGDRGLVTEAFFGQGTRLTVV.

The CDR3 loop reads CASSEALLPTGNEQYF. CDR3 nucleotides: TGTGCCAGCAGTGAAGCGCTTCTTCCCACAGGAAACGAGCAGTACTTC. The gene calls are TRBV6-1 and TRBJ2-4, with D maybe TRBD1 (5 bases). The J call is in doubt because the DNA end fits TRBJ2-7 better. The CDR3 contains 16 residues. The germline V gene has CDR1 MNHNS and CDR2 SASEGT.

This chain connects TRBV7-9 to TRBJ1-5, with 7 bases matching TRBD1. This CDR3 is built from 16 residues. From germline, CDR1 is SEHNR and CDR2 FQNEAQ (reference sequence). V lost 2 bases to trimming and J lost 3 bases; unmatched junction nucleotides: 7. The CDR3 sequence: CASSLTKGADNQPQHF. The CDR3, as DNA: TGTGCCAGCAGCTTAACGAAGGGGGCGGACAATCAGCCCCAGCATTTT. The complete variable domain, with remaining parts taken from reference TRBV7-9 and TRBJ1-5, reads DTGVSQNPRHKITKRGQNVTFRCDPISEHNRLYWYRQTLGQGPEFLTYFQNEAQLEKSRLLSDRFSAERPKGSFSTLEIQRTEQGDSAMYLCASSLTKGADNQPQHFGDGTRLSIL.

The chain combines TRBV25-1 with TRBJ1-4, with D unresolved. This CDR3 is 12 amino acids long. The germline V gene has CDR1 MGHDK and CDR2 SYGVNS. Trimming cost V 8 bases and J 8 bases, with 12 bases left between them. The CDR3 bases are TGTGCCAGCGCCGCTGAAGAGGAAAAACTGTTTTTT. This sequence encodes CASAAEEEKLFF.

The V and J genes are TRBV6-5 and TRBJ2-6; 8 bases fit TRBD1. CDR3 size: 17 residues. Germline CDR1 reads MNHEY; CDR2 reads SVGAGI. The trim removed 4 bases at V and 3 bases at J, leaving 8 bases unmatched. The CDR3 sequence is CASSFPGQGRGANVLTF. The CDR3 DNA sequence: TGTGCCAGCAGTTTCCCCGGACAGGGACGTGGGGCCAACGTCCTGACTTTC.

This chain joins TRBV20-1 and TRBJ2-3; maybe TRBD2 (6 bases). The V end lost 4 bases, the J end lost 0 bases, and 17 bases lay between the germline ends. The CDR3 has 16 amino acids. CDR1 is DFQATT, CDR2 SNEGSKA, per germline (reference sequence). CDR3 region: CSATNSGSGSTDTQYF. The CDR3, as DNA: TGCAGTGCTACGAACTCGGGGAGCGGGAGCACAGATACGCAGTATTTT.

For this clonotype: At one boundary the junction diverges from the germline segment, which might be a read error. The genes are TRBV12-3 or TRBV12-4 and TRBJ2-3; D uncertain. CDR3 length equals 13 residues. For the CDR3, the DNA is TGTGCCAGCAGTTCACGACGCCCAGATGCGCAGTATTTT. It translates to CASSSRRPDAQYF.

This sequence joins TRBV27 and TRBJ1-5, with a tentative D call TRBD1 (5 bases). Deletions cut 6 bases from V and 5 bases from J, with 20 bases between. Germline V CDR1 and CDR2: MNHEY, SMNVEV (reference sequence). The CDR3 runs to 16 residues. This chain's CDR3 is CASRLSAGGTHQPQHF. The CDR3 DNA reads TGTGCCAGCAGACTAAGTGCCGGGGGGACTCATCAGCCCCAGCATTTT.

This clonotype showed up just a few times. The V call is TRBV20-1, the J call TRBJ2-5; maybe TRBD2 (5 bases). V dropped 1 base and J dropped 2 bases, with 11 bases sitting between them. From germline, CDR1 is DFQATT and CDR2 SNEGSKA (reference sequence). The CDR3 length is 14 residues. The CDR3: CSARGERDQETQYF. DNA for the CDR3: TGCAGTGCTAGAGGCGAGAGGGATCAAGAGACCCAGTACTTC.

The rearrangement uses TRBV7-9 and TRBJ1-1; D gene uncertain. V lost 5 bases and J 4 bases, leaving 8 bases between the germline ends. This CDR3 spans 12 amino acids. CDR1 SEHNR and CDR2 FQNEAQ come from the germline V gene (reference sequence). Here the CDR3 DNA reads TGTGCCAGCAGCCCGGACGTCACTGAAGCTTTCTTT. It codes for CASSPDVTEAFF.

The chain employs TRBV12-3 or TRBV12-4 and TRBJ1-2; D unresolved. The CDR3 has 15 residues. Trimming took off 6 bases at V and 4 bases at J, with 18 bases between the two ends. CDR3 DNA: TGTGCCAGCAGCTTCCGCGAGGTGCGGACCTATGGCTACACCTTC. This gives the protein CASSFREVRTYGYTF.

The chain uses TRBV10-3 and TRBJ1-6; 7 positions agree with TRBD1. Germline CDR1 is ENHRY and CDR2 is SYGVKD. Trimming cost V 3 bases and J 8 bases; bases outside gene matches: 4. The CDR3 extends over 14 amino acids. CDR3 bases: TGTGCCATCAGTGAAGGGCAGGGGGATTCACCCCTCCACTTT. Protein sequence: CAISEGQGDSPLHF.